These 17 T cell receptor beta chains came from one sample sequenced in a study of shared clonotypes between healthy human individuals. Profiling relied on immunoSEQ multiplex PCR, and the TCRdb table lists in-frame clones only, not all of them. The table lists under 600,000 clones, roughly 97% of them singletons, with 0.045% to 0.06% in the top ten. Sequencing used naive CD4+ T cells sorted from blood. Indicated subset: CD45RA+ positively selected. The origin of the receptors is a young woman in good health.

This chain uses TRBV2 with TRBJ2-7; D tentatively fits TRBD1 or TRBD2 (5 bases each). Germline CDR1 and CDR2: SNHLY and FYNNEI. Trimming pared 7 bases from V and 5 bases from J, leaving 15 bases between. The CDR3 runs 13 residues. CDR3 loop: CASNSGTADEQYF. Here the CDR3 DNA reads TGTGCCAGCAATTCCGGGACGGCGGACGAGCAGTACTTC.

The CDR3 DNA reads TGTGCCAGCACATCGTGGGGGGGTATCACTAATGAAAAACTGTTTTTT. Translation: CASTSWGGITNEKLFF. V is TRBV7-2 and J is TRBJ1-4; tentatively, D is TRBD1 (5 bases). This CDR3 region has 16 residues. Germline V CDR1 and CDR2: SGHTA, FQGNSA. Between the trimmed V and J ends, which lost 7 bases and 2 bases, there was a span of 17 bases.

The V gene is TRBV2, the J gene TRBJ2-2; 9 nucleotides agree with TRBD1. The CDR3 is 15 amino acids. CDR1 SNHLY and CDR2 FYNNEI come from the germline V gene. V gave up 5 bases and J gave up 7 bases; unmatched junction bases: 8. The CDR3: CASSLTGGEVGELFF. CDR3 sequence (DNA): TGTGCCAGCAGTCTTACAGGGGGCGAAGTCGGGGAGCTGTTTTTT. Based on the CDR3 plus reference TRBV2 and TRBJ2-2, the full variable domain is EPEVTQTPSHQVTQMGQEVILRCVPISNHLYFYWYRQILGQKVEFLVSFYNNEISEKSEIFDDQFSVERPDGSNFTLKIRSTKLEDSAMYFCASSLTGGEVGELFFGEGSRLTVL.

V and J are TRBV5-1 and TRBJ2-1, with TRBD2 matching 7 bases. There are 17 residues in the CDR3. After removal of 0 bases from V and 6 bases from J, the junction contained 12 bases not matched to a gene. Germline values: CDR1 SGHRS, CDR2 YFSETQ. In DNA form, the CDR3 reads TGCGCCAGCAGCTTGGGTTGGCGGGAGAGGGGTGGCAATGAGCAGTTCTTC. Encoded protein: CASSLGWRERGGNEQFF.

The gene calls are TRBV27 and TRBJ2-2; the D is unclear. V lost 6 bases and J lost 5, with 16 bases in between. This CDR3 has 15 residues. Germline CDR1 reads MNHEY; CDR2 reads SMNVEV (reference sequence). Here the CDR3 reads CASSRGDHLTGELFF. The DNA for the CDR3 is TGTGCCAGCAGCAGAGGAGACCATCTAACCGGGGAGCTGTTTTTT.

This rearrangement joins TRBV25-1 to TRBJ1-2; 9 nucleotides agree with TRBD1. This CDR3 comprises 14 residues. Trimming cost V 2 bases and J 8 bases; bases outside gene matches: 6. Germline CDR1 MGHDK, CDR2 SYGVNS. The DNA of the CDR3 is TGTGCCAGCAGTGAAGGGACAGGGATGGGGGGCTACACCTTC. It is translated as CASSEGTGMGGYTF.

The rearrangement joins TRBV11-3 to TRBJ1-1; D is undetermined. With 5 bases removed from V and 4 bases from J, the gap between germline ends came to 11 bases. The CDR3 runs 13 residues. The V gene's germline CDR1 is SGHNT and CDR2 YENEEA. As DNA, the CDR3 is TGTGCCAGCAGCGCCGACTTTAGCACTGAAGCTTTCTTT. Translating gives CASSADFSTEAFF.

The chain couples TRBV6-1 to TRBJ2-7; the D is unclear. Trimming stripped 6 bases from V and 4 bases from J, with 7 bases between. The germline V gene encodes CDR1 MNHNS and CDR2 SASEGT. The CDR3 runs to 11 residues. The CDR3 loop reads CASSSLYEQYF. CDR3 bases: TGTGCCAGCAGCAGCTTGTACGAGCAGTACTTC.

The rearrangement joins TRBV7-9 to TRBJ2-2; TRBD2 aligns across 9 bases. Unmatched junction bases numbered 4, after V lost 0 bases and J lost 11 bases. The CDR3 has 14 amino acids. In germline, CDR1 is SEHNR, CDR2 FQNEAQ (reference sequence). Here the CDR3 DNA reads TGTGCCAGCAGCTTAGCGCAACTAGCGGGCGAGCTGTTTTTT. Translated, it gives CASSLAQLAGELFF.

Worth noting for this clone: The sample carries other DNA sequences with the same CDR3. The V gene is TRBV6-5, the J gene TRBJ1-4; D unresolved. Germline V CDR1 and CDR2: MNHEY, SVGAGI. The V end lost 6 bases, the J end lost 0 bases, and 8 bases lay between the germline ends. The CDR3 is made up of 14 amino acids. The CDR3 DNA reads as TGTGCCAGCAGCCCAGGAGCAACTAATGAAAAACTGTTTTTT. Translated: CASSPGATNEKLFF.

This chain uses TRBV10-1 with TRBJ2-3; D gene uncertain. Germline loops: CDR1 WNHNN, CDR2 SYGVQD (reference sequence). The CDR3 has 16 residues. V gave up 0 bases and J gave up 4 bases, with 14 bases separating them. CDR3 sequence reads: CASSESTVAKPDTQYF. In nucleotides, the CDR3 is TGCGCCAGCAGTGAGTCCACGGTGGCAAAACCAGATACGCAGTATTTT.

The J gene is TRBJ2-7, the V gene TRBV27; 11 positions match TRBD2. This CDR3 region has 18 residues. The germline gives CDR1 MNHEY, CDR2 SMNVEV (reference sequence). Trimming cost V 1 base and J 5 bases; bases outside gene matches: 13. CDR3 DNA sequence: TGTGCCAGCAGTTTATGGACAGTCTTGGGGACTAGCGGCCACGAGCAGTACTTC. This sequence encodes CASSLWTVLGTSGHEQYF.

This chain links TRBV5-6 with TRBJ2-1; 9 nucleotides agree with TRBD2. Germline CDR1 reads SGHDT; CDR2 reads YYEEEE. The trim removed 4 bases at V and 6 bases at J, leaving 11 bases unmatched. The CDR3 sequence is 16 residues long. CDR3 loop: CASSLPGAGGLNEQFF. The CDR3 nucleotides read TGTGCCAGCAGCCTCCCAGGGGCGGGGGGGCTCAATGAGCAGTTCTTC.

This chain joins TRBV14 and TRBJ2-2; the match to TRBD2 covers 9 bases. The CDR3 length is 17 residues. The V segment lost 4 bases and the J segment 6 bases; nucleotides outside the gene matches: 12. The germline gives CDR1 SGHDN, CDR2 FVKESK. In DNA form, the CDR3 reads TGTGCCAGCAGCCCCCTCTTAGCGGGGGACGTCGCCGGGGAGCTGTTTTTT. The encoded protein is CASSPLLAGDVAGELFF.

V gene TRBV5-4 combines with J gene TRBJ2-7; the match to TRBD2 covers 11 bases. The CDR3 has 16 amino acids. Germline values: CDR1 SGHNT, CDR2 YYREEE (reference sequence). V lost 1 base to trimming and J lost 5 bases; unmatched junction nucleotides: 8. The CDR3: CASSLKLAGVSDEQYF. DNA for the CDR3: TGTGCCAGCAGCTTGAAACTAGCGGGAGTTTCTGACGAGCAGTACTTC.

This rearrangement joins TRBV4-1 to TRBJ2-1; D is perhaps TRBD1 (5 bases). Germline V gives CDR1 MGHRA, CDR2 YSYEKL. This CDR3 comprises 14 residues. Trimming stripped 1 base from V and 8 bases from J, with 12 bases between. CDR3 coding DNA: TGCGCCAGCAGCCAAGCCCCGACAGTTTATGAGCAGTTCTTC. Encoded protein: CASSQAPTVYEQFF.

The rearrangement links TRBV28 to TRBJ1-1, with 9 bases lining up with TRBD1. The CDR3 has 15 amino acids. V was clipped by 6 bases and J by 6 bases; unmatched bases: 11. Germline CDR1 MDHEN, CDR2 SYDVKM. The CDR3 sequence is CASRSTGGNYPEAFF. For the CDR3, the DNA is TGTGCCAGCAGGTCGACAGGGGGTAATTATCCTGAAGCTTTCTTT. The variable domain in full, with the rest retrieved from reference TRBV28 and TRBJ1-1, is DVKVTQSSRYLVKRTGEKVFLECVQDMDHENMFWYRQDPGLGLRLIYFSYDVKMKEKGDIPEGYSVSREKKERFSLILESASTNQTSMYLCASRSTGGNYPEAFFGQGTRLTVV.